Described below is a single T cell receptor (beta chain) sequence and its context. Its antigen is unknown. This likely came from a read error, as a far larger clone is one base away. V was clipped by 5 bases and J by 4 bases; unmatched bases: 1. Germline loops: CDR1 MGHDK, CDR2 SYGVNS. The CDR3 has 14 amino acids. The data derive from a study of shared clonotypes between healthy human individuals. Study-level findings and limits: How much donors shared clonotypes was expected to be affected by sequencing depth.

Measured with immunoSEQ multiplex PCR; TCRdb has only the in-frame clones, and not every one. This sample has almost 750,000 clones, with over 55% found just once. Into CD45RA+ naive and CD45RA-negative memory subsets, the CD4+ cells were split. The sequence came from a woman between 25 and 40 years old in good health. The sequencing input was memory CD4+ T cells sorted from blood. Subset meaning: CD45RA-negative fraction. The V and J genes are TRBV25-1 and TRBJ2-1; 11 bases align to TRBD2. CDR3 sequence (DNA): TGTGCCAGCAGTCTAGCGGGAGGATACAATGAGCAGTTCTTC. Its protein is CASSLAGGYNEQFF.